This is a list of T cell receptor beta chains from one sample in a study of blood T cell repertoires in COVID-19. Method: immunoSEQ multiplex PCR; TCRdb's copy keeps in-frame clones and lacks some. Of 60,000 to 65,000 clones in the sample, more than 70% were seen once. Sequencing used peripheral blood. The receptors were gathered from a man aged 55 to 69 with COVID-19, enrolled during active disease. CDR3s include the opening cysteine and the closing phenylalanine or tryptophan. D genes are given only for firm matches. The listing skips clone size in some rows; elsewhere it reads once, few, many or a size class.

abundance	j_gene	v_gene	d_gene	CDR3nt	CDR3aa
.	TRBJ1-2	TRBV4-1	TRBD1	TGCGCCAGCAGCCAACCTACCCGGGACAGGAGATATGGCTACACCTTC	CASSQPTRDRRYGYTF
.	TRBJ2-5	TRBV7-7	.	TGTGCCAGCAGCTTAAAGGAGGGCTACGAGACCCAGTACTTC	CASSLKEGYETQYF
.	TRBJ1-2	TRBV29-1	.	TGCAGCGCTCTAGGACAGACTAACTATGGCTACACCTTC	CSALGQTNYGYTF
.	TRBJ2-5	TRBV5-4	.	TGTGCCAGCAGCTTGGAGGGAGGAGAACAAGAGACCCAGTACTTC	CASSLEGGEQETQYF
few	TRBJ1-1	TRBV18	.	TGTGCCAGCTCACCCGACATGGACAGTAACACTGAAGCTTTCTTT	CASSPDMDSNTEAFF
few	TRBJ2-5	TRBV5-1	.	TGCGCCAGCAGCTTGGCGGCGGGTTCTTGGGAGACCCAGTACTTC	CASSLAAGSWETQYF
.	TRBJ2-1	TRBV12-3/TRBV12-4	.	TGTGCCAGCAGTTTAAAGCCCTACAATGAGCAGTTCTTC	CASSLKPYNEQFF
.	TRBJ1-2	TRBV7-3	.	TGTGCCAGCAGCTTAACCGGGTTCAAAGGCGATGGCTACACCTTC	CASSLTGFKGDGYTF
once	TRBJ2-3	TRBV27	.	TGTGCCAGCCGACCCCAGGGTTATTTGGAGAGCACAGATACGCAGTATTTT	CASRPQGYLESTDTQYF
.	TRBJ1-4	TRBV11-2	TRBD1	TGTGCCAGCAGCCCCCAGGGGGTCTTTGCTGAAAAACTGTTTTTT	CASSPQGVFAEKLFF
.	TRBJ2-1	TRBV12-1	.	TGTGCCAGCCCAGTAGCGGGTTCATACAATGAGCAGTTCTTC	CASPVAGSYNEQFF
few	TRBJ2-3	TRBV29-1	TRBD1	TGCAGCGCAAACCCCGGACAGGGTCCAGATACGCAGTATTTT	CSANPGQGPDTQYF
.	TRBJ2-5	TRBV10-3	TRBD1	TGTGCCACCCGGGACAGACAAGAGACCCAGTACTTC	CATRDRQETQYF
.	TRBJ2-2	TRBV7-2	.	TGTGCCAGCAGGACAACAGGGTCGAACACCGGGGAGCTGTTTTTT	CASRTTGSNTGELFF
few	TRBJ2-3	TRBV13	.	TGTGCCAGCAGCTTAACTGTCGGCCCCCTGGGAGCCTCGGGGGTAAGCACAGATACGCAGTATTTT	CASSLTVGPLGASGVSTDTQYF
.	TRBJ2-5	TRBV4-1	.	TGCGCCAGCAGCCAAGTATTGTCGGAGACCCAGTACTTC	CASSQVLSETQYF